This T cell receptor beta chain stems from a study of blood T cell repertoires in COVID-19. Cohort assignment relied on participant-reported clinical history. Recovered Cohort 3 donors showed two negative PCRs, clearance, or symptom resolution. CDR3 length equals 17 residues. Germline V gene sequence: CDR1 SNHLY, CDR2 FYNNEI. With V trimmed by 5 bases and J by 5 bases, 14 bases remained unmatched. Source study methods: Counts of nucleated cells, estimated from reference gene primer amplification, were obtained. The table came from immunoSEQ multiplex PCR; TCRdb's copy has only in-frame clones and leaves some out. D and trimming come from the DNA, and the V and J calls and clone size come from that table. The sample consists of 400,000 to 450,000 clones, 80% to 95% of them appearing once.

This chain links TRBV2 with TRBJ2-5, with TRBD2 identical over 10 bases. This receptor was identified in a man younger than 35 who had recovered from COVID-19. Sequenced sample: PBMCs or T cells enriched from blood (not recorded which). DNA for the CDR3: TGTGCCAGCAGTCCCGGGGGACTAGCGAGTCTCCGCGAGACCCAGTACTTC. Amino acid sequence: CASSPGGLASLRETQYF.